One sample yielded the 7 T cell receptor beta chains listed below, sequenced in a study of shared clonotypes between healthy human individuals. The assay was immunoSEQ multiplex PCR, and TCRdb's table has in-frame clones only and misses some. This sample has some 2,400,000 clones, with 90% to 97% found just once. The sample was naive CD4+ T cells sorted from blood. The subset here: CD45RA+ positively selected. The receptors come from a young man in good health.

The chain carries TRBV7-8 and TRBJ2-2; no reliable D call. Trimming removed 1 base from V and 3 bases from J, with 6 bases in between. This CDR3 comprises 14 residues. The germline V gene encodes CDR1 SGHVS and CDR2 FQNEAQ. The CDR3 region is CASSLGLDTGELFF. In nucleotides, the CDR3 is TGTGCCAGCAGCTTAGGACTTGACACCGGGGAGCTGTTTTTT. Full variable domain (missing parts from reference TRBV7-8 and TRBJ2-2): GAGVSQSPRYKVAKRGQDVALRCDPISGHVSLFWYQQALGQGPEFLTYFQNEAQLDKSGLPSDRFFAERPEGSVSTLKIQRTQQEDSAVYLCASSLGLDTGELFFGEGSRLTVL.

About this clone itself: The same CDR3 can be traced to other DNA sequences in this sample. The chain is built from TRBV18 and TRBJ1-1, with a tentative D call TRBD1 (6 bases). The ends were cut back, 6 bases at V and 1 base at J, with 9 bases in the middle. Germline V gene lookup returns CDR1 KGHSH and CDR2 LQKENI. There are 13 residues in the CDR3. CDR3 nucleotide sequence: TGTGCCAGCTCCCCGGGACAGAACACTGAAGCTTTCTTT. Amino acid sequence: CASSPGQNTEAFF.

The chain has TRBV7-6 and TRBJ1-1; D is perhaps TRBD1 (5 bases). V gave up 4 bases and J gave up 8 bases, with 11 bases separating them. CDR1 and CDR2 (germline): SGHVS, FNYEAQ. The CDR3 extends over 12 amino acids. CDR3 region: CASSSQGSEAFF. The DNA of the CDR3 is TGTGCCAGCAGCTCTCAGGGTTCCGAAGCTTTCTTT.

This sequence joins TRBV6-6 and TRBJ1-1; possibly TRBD1 for D (6 bases). Trimming removed 2 bases from V and 1 base from J, with 11 bases in between. The germline CDR1 and CDR2 sequences are MNHNY and SVGAGI (reference sequence). The length of the CDR3 is 15 residues. The CDR3 DNA sequence: TGTGCCAGCAGTTACATACAGGGTCGGAACACTGAAGCTTTCTTT. This codes for CASSYIQGRNTEAFF.

The CDR3 DNA follows: TGCGCCAGCAGCTTAGCAGGGCAAACCGCTATCCAGACCCAGTACTTC. The encoded protein is CASSLAGQTAIQTQYF. This chain uses TRBV5-1 with TRBJ2-5, with a weak D call TRBD1 (5 bases). V lost 2 bases, J lost 6 bases, and 20 bases lay in between. The CDR3 covers 16 residues. Germline loops: CDR1 SGHRS, CDR2 YFSETQ.

J is TRBJ1-6 and V is TRBV5-4, with TRBD1 matching 8 bases. Germline V gene data show CDR1 as SGHNT and CDR2 as YYREEE (reference sequence). Trimming cost V 4 bases and J 6 bases; bases outside gene matches: 9. This CDR3 has 16 amino acids. The CDR3 DNA is TGTGCCAGCAGCCGCGGCGGGACAGGAGGTAATTCACCCCTCCACTTT. It is translated as CASSRGGTGGNSPLHF.

V gene TRBV27 combines with J gene TRBJ2-1, with D maybe TRBD1 (6 bases). With 5 bases removed from V and 6 bases from J, the gap between germline ends came to 20 bases. Germline lookup yields CDR1 MNHEY and CDR2 SMNVEV (reference sequence). The CDR3 runs to 16 residues. The CDR3 sequence is CASSPITPGARNEQFF. The DNA for the CDR3 is TGTGCCAGCAGTCCCATAACGCCAGGGGCGCGCAATGAGCAGTTCTTC.